This T cell receptor (beta chain) was profiled in a study of cytomegalovirus exposure and HLA in healthy donors. Study-wide results and limits: Altogether, about 160 TCR beta chains were recorded as cytomegalovirus-associated.

As concerns this clone: Its antigen remains unknown.

Donors came from a validation cohort of approximately 110 subjects, distinct from the first 666-subject cohort. Per germline, CDR1 MDHEN and CDR2 SYDVKM. The CDR3 is made up of 13 amino acids. The V and J ends lost 1 base and 6 bases respectively, with 9 bases between them. This table comes from immunoSEQ multiplex PCR, and its TCRdb copy is limited to in-frame clones, with some not included. The table includes some 170,000 clones, more than 75% detected once. This chain links TRBV28 with TRBJ1-2; tentatively, D is TRBD1 (6 bases). Material for sequencing was PBMCs. The receptor comes from a young man in good health and CMV-seropositive. The CDR3 DNA reads TGTGCCAGCAGTTTATTGGGGGCGGATGGCTACACCTTC. This gives the protein CASSLLGADGYTF.